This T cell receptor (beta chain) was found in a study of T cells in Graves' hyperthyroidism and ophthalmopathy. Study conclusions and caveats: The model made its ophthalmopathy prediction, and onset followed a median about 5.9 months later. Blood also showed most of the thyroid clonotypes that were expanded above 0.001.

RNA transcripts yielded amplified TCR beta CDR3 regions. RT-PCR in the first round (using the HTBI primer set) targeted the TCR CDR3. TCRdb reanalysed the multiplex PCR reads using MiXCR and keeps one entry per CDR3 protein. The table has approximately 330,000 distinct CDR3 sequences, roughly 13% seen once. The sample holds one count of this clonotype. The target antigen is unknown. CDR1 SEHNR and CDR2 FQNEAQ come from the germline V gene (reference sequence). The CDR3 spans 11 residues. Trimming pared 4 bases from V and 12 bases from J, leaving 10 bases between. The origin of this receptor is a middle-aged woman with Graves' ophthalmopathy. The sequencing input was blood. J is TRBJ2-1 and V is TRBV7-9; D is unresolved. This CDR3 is CASSSPVGQFF. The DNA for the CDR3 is TGTGCCAGCAGCTCCCCAGTCGGGCAGTTCTTC.